These 6 T cell receptor beta chains originate from one sample sequenced in a study of blood T cell repertoires in COVID-19. Libraries were prepared by immunoSEQ multiplex PCR; TCRdb keeps only in-frame clonotypes and omits some of them. The table shows hundreds of thousands of clones, with approximately 90% occurring only once. Input material: PBMCs or T cells enriched from blood (not recorded which). Receptors were obtained from a woman in her twenties or thirties with acute COVID-19.

This clone was picked up one time. The chain uses TRBV6-4 and TRBJ1-1, with no clear D. There are 16 residues in the CDR3. V was cut by 3 bases and J by 5 bases, with 19 bases left in between. CDR1 and CDR2 from the germline V gene are MRHNA and SNTAGT. CDR3 sequence: CASSEGEMGEVTEAFF. The CDR3 DNA follows: TGTGCCAGCAGTGAGGGAGAGATGGGAGAGGTGACTGAAGCTTTCTTT.

The chain employs TRBV3-1 (or the pseudogene TRBV3-2) and TRBJ1-1, with unresolved D. The germline V and J ends were trimmed by 7 bases and 1 base, with 13 bases remaining between them. This CDR3 spans 14 amino acids. Germline V gene sequence: CDR1 LGHDT, CDR2 YNNKEL (reference sequence). This CDR3 reads CASTHSTENTEAFF. The CDR3 DNA reads TGTGCCAGCACTCACAGCACGGAGAACACTGAAGCTTTCTTT.

The chain couples TRBV5-1 to TRBJ2-1; 9 bases map to TRBD1. This CDR3 has 15 residues. CDR1 and CDR2 (germline): SGHRS, YFSETQ. V shed 0 bases and J 8 bases; nucleotides not matched to a gene: 6. This CDR3 reads CASSLGDRESDEQFF. CDR3 DNA: TGCGCCAGCAGCTTGGGGGACAGGGAATCCGATGAGCAGTTCTTC.

The chain carries TRBV5-1 and TRBJ2-2; TRBD2 matches 8 bases. V dropped 4 bases and J dropped 2; count of bases not matched to a gene: 10. The CDR3 sequence is 17 residues long. Germline-derived CDR1 and CDR2 are SGHRS and YFSETQ. This CDR3 reads CASSGLWAGGNTGELFF. Here the CDR3 DNA reads TGCGCCAGCAGCGGCCTCTGGGCGGGGGGCAACACCGGGGAGCTGTTTTTT.

The genes are TRBV19 and TRBJ2-3, with TRBD1 identical over 10 bases. Losses at the gene ends were 5 bases for V and 4 bases for J; bases not matched to a gene: 9. This CDR3 has 16 residues. Per germline, CDR1 LNHDA and CDR2 SQIVND (reference sequence). CDR3 nucleotides: TGTGCCAGTAGTCCCGGAGACAGGGGGCGCGCAGATACGCAGTATTTT. Translated, it gives CASSPGDRGRADTQYF.

The chain links TRBV7-9 to TRBJ1-2; D possibly corresponds to TRBD1 (6 bases). Germline V gene lookup returns CDR1 SEHNR and CDR2 FQNEAQ (reference sequence). CDR3 length equals 16 residues. Trimming took off 5 bases at V and 1 base at J, with 17 bases between the two ends. The DNA of the CDR3 is TGTGCCAGCAGCCTGGAGCGGGACACCTTTAACTATGGCTACACCTTC. Residues: CASSLERDTFNYGYTF.